This TCR beta chain was obtained from a study of Graves' ophthalmopathy and Graves' hyperthyroidism. The authors amplified TCR beta CDR3 regions from RNA transcripts. Following a first-round RT-PCR that used HTBI primers, a second-round multiplex PCR was carried out. TCRdb analysed the multiplex PCR reads with MiXCR anew, one entry per CDR3 protein. The sample has around 170,000 distinct CDR3 sequences; 37% are singletons. Germline V gene lookup returns CDR1 MNHEY and CDR2 SVGEGT. Trimming took 2 bases from V and 1 from J, leaving 12 bases between them. This CDR3 has 16 residues. Sequenced input: peripheral blood. This chain links TRBV6-2 or TRBV6-3 with TRBJ1-5; no clear D gene. The TCR sequence derives from a woman in her thirties or forties with Graves' ophthalmopathy. Here the CDR3 reads CASSYTRGSSNQPQHF. The CDR3 bases are TGTGCCAGCAGTTACACGCGGGGTTCCAGCAATCAGCCCCAGCATTTT.